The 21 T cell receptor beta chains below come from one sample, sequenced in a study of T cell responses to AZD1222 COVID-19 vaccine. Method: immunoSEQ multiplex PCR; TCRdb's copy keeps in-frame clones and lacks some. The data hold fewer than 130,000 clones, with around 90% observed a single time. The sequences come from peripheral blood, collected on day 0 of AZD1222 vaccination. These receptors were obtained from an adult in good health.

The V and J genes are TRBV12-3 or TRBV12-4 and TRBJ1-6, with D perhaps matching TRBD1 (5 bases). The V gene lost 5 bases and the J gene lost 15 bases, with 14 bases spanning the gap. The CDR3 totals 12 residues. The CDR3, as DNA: TGTGCCAGCAGTAACTCCAGGGTCCTCCTCCACTTT. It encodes CASSNSRVLLHF.

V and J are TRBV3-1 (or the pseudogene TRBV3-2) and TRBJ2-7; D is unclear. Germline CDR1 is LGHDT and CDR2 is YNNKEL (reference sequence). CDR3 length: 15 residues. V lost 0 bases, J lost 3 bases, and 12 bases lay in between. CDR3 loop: CASSQDSYAHYEQYF. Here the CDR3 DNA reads TGTGCCAGCAGCCAAGATAGTTACGCACACTACGAGCAGTACTTC.

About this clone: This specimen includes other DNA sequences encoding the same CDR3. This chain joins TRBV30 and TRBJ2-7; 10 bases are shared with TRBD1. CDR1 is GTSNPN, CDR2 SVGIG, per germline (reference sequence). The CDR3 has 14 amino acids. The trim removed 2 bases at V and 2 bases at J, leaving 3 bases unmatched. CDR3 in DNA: TGTGCCTGGAGTCCCGGGACAGGGGCCTACGAGCAGTACTTC. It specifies CAWSPGTGAYEQYF.

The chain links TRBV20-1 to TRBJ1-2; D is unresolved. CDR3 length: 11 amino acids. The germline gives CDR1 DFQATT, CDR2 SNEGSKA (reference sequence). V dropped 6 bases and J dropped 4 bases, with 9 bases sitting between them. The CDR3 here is CSAYQGYGYTF. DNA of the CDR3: TGCAGTGCCTATCAAGGCTATGGCTACACCTTC.

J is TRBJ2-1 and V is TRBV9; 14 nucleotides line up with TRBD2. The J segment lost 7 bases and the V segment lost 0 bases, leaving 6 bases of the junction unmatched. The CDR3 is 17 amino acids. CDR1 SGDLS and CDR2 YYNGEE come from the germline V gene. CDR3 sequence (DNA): TGTGCCAGCAGCGTAGAGAGACTAGCGGGGGGGCGGAATGAGCAGTTCTTC. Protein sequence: CASSVERLAGGRNEQFF.

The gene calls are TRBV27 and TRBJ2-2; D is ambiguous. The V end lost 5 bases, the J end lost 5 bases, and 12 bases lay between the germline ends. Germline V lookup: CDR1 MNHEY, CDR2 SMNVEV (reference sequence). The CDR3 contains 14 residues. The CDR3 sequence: CASSLLLKTGELFF. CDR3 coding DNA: TGTGCCAGCAGTCTGTTACTTAAAACCGGGGAGCTGTTTTTT.

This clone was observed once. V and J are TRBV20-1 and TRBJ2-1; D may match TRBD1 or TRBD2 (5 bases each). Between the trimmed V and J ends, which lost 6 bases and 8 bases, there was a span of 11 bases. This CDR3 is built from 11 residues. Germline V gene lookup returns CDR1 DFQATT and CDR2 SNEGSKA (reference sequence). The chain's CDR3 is CSARGAYEQFF. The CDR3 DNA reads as TGCAGTGCCCGAGGGGCTTATGAGCAGTTCTTC.

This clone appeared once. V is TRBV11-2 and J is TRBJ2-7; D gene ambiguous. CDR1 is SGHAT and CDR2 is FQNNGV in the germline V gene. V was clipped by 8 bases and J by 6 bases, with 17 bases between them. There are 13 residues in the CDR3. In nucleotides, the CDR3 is TGTGCCAGCGGAAGGGAACGGTTCGGCGAGCAGTACTTC. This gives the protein CASGRERFGEQYF.

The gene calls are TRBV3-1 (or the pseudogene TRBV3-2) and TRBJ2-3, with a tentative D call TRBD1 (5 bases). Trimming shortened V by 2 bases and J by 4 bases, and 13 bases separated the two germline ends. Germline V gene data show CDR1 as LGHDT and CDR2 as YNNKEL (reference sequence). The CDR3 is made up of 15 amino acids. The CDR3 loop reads CASSQNRGSPDTQYF. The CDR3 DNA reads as TGTGCCAGCAGCCAAAATAGGGGTTCCCCAGATACGCAGTATTTT.

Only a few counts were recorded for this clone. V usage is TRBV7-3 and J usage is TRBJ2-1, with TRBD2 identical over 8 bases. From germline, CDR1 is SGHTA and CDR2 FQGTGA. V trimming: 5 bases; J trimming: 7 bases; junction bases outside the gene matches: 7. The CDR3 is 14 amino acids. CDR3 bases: TGTGCCAGCAGCCAAGCGGGAGTGGGTAATGAGCAGTTCTTC. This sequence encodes CASSQAGVGNEQFF. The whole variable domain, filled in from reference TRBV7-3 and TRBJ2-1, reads GAGVSQTPSNKVTEKGKYVELRCDPISGHTALYWYRQSLGQGPEFLIYFQGTGAADDSGLPNDRFFAVRPEGSVSTLKIQRTERGDSAVYLCASSQAGVGNEQFFGPGTRLTVL.

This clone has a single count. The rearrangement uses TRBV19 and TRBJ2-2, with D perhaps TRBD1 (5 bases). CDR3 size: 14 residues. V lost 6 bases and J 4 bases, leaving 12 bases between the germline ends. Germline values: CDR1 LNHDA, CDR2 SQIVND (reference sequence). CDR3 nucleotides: TGTGCCAGTAGCAGTCAAGGGGTCACCGGGGAGCTGTTTTTT. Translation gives CASSSQGVTGELFF.

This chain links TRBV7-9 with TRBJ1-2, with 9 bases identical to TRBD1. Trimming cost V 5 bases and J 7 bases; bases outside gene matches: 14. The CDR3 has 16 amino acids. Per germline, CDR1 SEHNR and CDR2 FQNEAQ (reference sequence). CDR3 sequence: CASSARETGGLRGYTF. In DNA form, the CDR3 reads TGTGCCAGCAGCGCCCGGGAGACAGGGGGGTTGCGTGGCTACACCTTC.

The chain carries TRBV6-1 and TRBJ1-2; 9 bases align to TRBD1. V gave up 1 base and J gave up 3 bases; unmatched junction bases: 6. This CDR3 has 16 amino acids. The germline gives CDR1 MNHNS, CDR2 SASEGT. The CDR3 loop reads CASSEVGGQGHYGYTF. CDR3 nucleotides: TGTGCCAGCAGTGAAGTGGGGGGACAGGGACACTATGGCTACACCTTC.

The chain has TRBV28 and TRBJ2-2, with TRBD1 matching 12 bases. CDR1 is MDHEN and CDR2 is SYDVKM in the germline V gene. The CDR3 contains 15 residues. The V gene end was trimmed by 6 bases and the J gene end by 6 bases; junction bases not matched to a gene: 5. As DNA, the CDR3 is TGTGCCAGCAGCGGGGACAGGGGGCAACCCGGGGAGCTGTTTTTT. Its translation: CASSGDRGQPGELFF. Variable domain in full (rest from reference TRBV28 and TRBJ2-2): DVKVTQSSRYLVKRTGEKVFLECVQDMDHENMFWYRQDPGLGLRLIYFSYDVKMKEKGDIPEGYSVSREKKERFSLILESASTNQTSMYLCASSGDRGQPGELFFGEGSRLTVL.

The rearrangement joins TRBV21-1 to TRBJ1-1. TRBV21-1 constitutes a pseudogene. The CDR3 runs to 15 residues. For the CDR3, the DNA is TGTGCCAGCAGCAACGGACCGACCTTGAACACTGAAGCTTTCTTT. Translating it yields CASSNGPTLNTEAFF.

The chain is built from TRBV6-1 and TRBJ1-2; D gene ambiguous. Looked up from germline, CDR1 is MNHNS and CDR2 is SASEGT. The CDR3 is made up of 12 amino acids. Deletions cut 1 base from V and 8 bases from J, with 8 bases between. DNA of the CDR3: TGTGCCAGCAGTGAAGGGGCGGTCGGCTACACCTTC. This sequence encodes CASSEGAVGYTF.

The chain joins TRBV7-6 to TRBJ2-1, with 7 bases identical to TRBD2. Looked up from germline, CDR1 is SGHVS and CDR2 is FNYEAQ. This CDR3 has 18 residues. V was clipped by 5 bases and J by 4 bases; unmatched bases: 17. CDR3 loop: CASSPRPPTSEKYNEQFF. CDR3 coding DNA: TGTGCCAGCAGCCCCAGACCCCCTACTAGCGAGAAATACAATGAGCAGTTCTTC.

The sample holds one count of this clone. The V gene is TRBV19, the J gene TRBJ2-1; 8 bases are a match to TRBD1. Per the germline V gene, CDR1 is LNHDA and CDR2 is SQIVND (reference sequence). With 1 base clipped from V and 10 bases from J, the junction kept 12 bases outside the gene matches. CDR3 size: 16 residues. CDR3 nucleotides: TGTGCCAGTAGTATAGGGGGCCAGGGGGCGCGAAGGGAGCAGTTCTTC. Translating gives CASSIGGQGARREQFF.

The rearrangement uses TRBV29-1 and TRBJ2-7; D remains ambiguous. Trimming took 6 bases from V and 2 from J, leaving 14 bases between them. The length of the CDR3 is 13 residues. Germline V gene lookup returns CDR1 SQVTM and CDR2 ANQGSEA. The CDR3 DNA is TGCAGCGTCGCCGACGGGTCACCCTACGAGCAGTACTTC. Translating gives CSVADGSPYEQYF.

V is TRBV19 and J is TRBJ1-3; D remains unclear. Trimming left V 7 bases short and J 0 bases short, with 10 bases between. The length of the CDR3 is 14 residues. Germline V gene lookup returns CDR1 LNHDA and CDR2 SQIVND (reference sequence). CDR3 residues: CASTRAGSGNTIYF. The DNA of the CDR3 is TGTGCCAGTACGCGAGCAGGCTCTGGAAACACCATATATTTT.

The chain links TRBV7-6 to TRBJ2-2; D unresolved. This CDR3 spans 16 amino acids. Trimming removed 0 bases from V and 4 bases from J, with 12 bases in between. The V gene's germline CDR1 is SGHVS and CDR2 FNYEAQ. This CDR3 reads CASSLAEPGITGELFF. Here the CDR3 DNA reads TGTGCCAGCAGCTTAGCGGAACCTGGAATCACCGGGGAGCTGTTTTTT.